This T cell receptor (beta chain) was observed in a study of T cell repertoires in cytomegalovirus infection. For the study at large: Epitope selection comprised recently identified HLA-C-restricted CMV epitopes and well-studied HLA-B-restricted CMV epitopes. Public TCR beta signatures were indicative of both CMV infection and a matching HLA type.

In regard to this clonotype: What it binds is unknown.

TCRdb itself ran the reads through MiXCR, one entry per CDR3 protein. In the table there are 650,000 to 900,000 distinct CDR3 sequences, over 25% of which are singletons. Study-level points and caveats: The response measured ex vivo was dominated by TCR beta clonotypes (HLA-C-restricted and CMV-specific). Summed frequency of public TCR beta families distinguished CMV carriers with the relevant HLA.

The sequencing here drew on cultured CD8+ T cells from PBMCs, taken from culture after CMV antigen stimulation. The TCR was taken from a human donor in good health (CMV status not recorded). Some clones in this sample may be carry-over from other donors' samples.

CDR3 amino acids: CAIRRTSGPSGANVLTF. CDR3 coding DNA: TGTGCCATCAGGAGGACTAGCGGCCCCTCTGGGGCCAACGTCCTGACTTTC. This chain joins TRBV10-3 and TRBJ2-6; 10 bases line up with TRBD2. In germline, CDR1 is ENHRY, CDR2 SYGVKD. V shed 6 bases and J 0 bases; nucleotides not matched to a gene: 5. This CDR3 has 17 amino acids.